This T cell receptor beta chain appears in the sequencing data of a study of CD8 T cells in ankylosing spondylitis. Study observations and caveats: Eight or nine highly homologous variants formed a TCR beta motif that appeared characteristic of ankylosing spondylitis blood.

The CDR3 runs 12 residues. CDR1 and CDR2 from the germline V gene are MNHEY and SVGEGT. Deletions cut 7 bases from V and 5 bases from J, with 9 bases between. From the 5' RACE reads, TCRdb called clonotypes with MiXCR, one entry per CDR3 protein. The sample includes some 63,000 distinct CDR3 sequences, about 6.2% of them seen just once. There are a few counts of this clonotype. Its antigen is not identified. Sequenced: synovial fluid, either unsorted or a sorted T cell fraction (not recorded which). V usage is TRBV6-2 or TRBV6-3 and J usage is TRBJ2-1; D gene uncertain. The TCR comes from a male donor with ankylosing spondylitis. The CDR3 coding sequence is TGTGCCAGCAAGGACGGAAACAATGAGCAGTTCTTC. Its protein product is CASKDGNNEQFF.